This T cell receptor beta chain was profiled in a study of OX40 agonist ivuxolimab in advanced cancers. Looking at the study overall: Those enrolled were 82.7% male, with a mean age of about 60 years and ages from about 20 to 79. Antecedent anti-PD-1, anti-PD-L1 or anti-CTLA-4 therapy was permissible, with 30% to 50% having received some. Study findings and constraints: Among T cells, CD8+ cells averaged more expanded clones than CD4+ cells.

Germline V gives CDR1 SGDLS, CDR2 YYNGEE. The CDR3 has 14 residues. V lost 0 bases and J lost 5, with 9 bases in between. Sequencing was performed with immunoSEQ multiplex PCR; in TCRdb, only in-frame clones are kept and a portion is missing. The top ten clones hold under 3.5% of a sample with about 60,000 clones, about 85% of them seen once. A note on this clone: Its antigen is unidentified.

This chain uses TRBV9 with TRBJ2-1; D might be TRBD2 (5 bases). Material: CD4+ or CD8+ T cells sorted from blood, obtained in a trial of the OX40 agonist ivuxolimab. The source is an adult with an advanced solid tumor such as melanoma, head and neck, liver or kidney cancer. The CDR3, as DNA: TGTGCCAGCAGCGTAGAGACTACCAACAATGAGCAGTTCTTC. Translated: CASSVETTNNEQFF. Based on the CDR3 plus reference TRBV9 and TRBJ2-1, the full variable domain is DSGVTQTPKHLITATGQRVTLRCSPRSGDLSVYWYQQSLDQGLQFLIQYYNGEERAKGNILERFSAQQFPDLHSELNLSSLELGDSALYFCASSVETTNNEQFFGPGTRLTVL.